This T cell receptor beta chain was recorded in a study of blood T cell repertoires in COVID-19. On the study more broadly: In each case, the material was cDNA or gDNA derived from T cells, B-cell-depleted T cells, or PBMCs.

In its sample, this clone was seen once. As originally analysed: For nucleated cells, counts were estimated from reference gene primer amplification. Produced via immunoSEQ multiplex PCR; TCRdb's table is partial and in-frame only. V and J calls and clone size are given by that table; D and trimming were obtained from the DNA. The sample shows approximately 140,000 clones, about 90% of them seen only once. J gave up 3 bases and V 3 bases, and 4 bases lay outside the gene matches. Germline V gene data show CDR1 as ENHRY and CDR2 as SYGVKD. The CDR3 has 16 amino acids. Enrolled through a virtual design, the participants were between about 18 and 100 years of age and came from approximately 25 US areas. Participants' reported clinical history set cohort assignment.

Material for sequencing was PBMCs or T cells enriched from blood (not recorded which). This TCR came from a middle-aged woman who had been exposed to COVID-19. The rearrangement links TRBV10-3 to TRBJ2-4; 11 positions match TRBD2. This CDR3 is CAISESSGGHKNIQYF. The CDR3 DNA sequence: TGTGCCATCAGTGAATCTAGCGGGGGGCACAAAAACATTCAGTACTTC.